The rows below give T cell receptor beta chains drawn from one sample of a study of shared clonotypes between healthy human individuals. The protocol was immunoSEQ multiplex PCR, while the TCRdb copy is restricted to in-frame clones and leaves out a portion. Of hundreds of thousands of clones listed, 85% to 95% were seen once; the top ten hold about 0.11%. Source material: naive CD8+ T cells sorted from blood. Receptor source: a young woman in good health. Each CDR3 is given with its conserved first and last residue. The order of the fields is CDR3 length, D gene, clone size, J gene, V gene, CDR3 DNA, CDR3 protein. D genes are given only for firm matches. Some rows mark clone size as missing; the rest say once, few, many or name a class of expanded clone.

cdr3_length: 12; d_call: -; clone_size: -; j_call: TRBJ2-1; v_call: TRBV5-4; cdr3_nt: TGTGCCAGCAGCTCAGCCGATCATGAGCAGTTCTTC; cdr3_aa: CASSSADHEQFF
cdr3_length: 13; d_call: -; clone_size: -; j_call: TRBJ2-7; v_call: TRBV6-5; cdr3_nt: TGTGCCAGCAGTTACGGCGGGTCCTACGAGCAGTACTTC; cdr3_aa: CASSYGGSYEQYF
cdr3_length: 16; d_call: TRBD1; clone_size: -; j_call: TRBJ2-7; v_call: TRBV28; cdr3_nt: TGTGCCAGCAGTTCGTGGACAGGGGCCCTTTTCTCCGAGCAGTACTTC; cdr3_aa: CASSSWTGALFSEQYF
cdr3_length: 14; d_call: -; clone_size: -; j_call: TRBJ1-1; v_call: TRBV5-4; cdr3_nt: TGTGCCAGCAGCTTGGGAGGCAGGGTCGCGGATGCTTTCTTT; cdr3_aa: CASSLGGRVADAFF
cdr3_length: 14; d_call: -; clone_size: -; j_call: TRBJ2-7; v_call: TRBV6-5; cdr3_nt: TGTGCCAGCAGTTACTCGTCGGGAGTGTACGAGCAGTACTTC; cdr3_aa: CASSYSSGVYEQYF
cdr3_length: 14; d_call: -; clone_size: -; j_call: TRBJ1-2; v_call: TRBV5-4; cdr3_nt: TGTGCCAGCAGCTTGTCGGAGGGCCTTTATGGCTACACCTTC; cdr3_aa: CASSLSEGLYGYTF
cdr3_length: 16; d_call: -; clone_size: -; j_call: TRBJ1-1; v_call: TRBV5-1; cdr3_nt: TGCGCCAGCAGCTTGGATTATTGGGAGAGGAACACTGAAGCTTTCTTT; cdr3_aa: CASSLDYWERNTEAFF
cdr3_length: 12; d_call: -; clone_size: -; j_call: TRBJ2-2; v_call: TRBV29-1; cdr3_nt: TGCAGCGCCCCGGGGAACACCGGGGAGCTGTTTTTT; cdr3_aa: CSAPGNTGELFF
cdr3_length: 14; d_call: TRBD1; clone_size: once; j_call: TRBJ2-7; v_call: TRBV5-6; cdr3_nt: TGTGCCAGCAGCGCTGGGTGGGACAGATACGAGCAGTACTTC; cdr3_aa: CASSAGWDRYEQYF
cdr3_length: 14; d_call: -; clone_size: -; j_call: TRBJ2-7; v_call: TRBV5-5; cdr3_nt: TGTGCCAGCAGCCTGTATGAGGCTTCCTACGAGCAGTACTTC; cdr3_aa: CASSLYEASYEQYF
cdr3_length: 13; d_call: -; clone_size: -; j_call: TRBJ1-2; v_call: TRBV11-2; cdr3_nt: TGTGCCAGCAGCTTAACAGGGACGGATGGCTACACCTTC; cdr3_aa: CASSLTGTDGYTF
cdr3_length: 14; d_call: -; clone_size: -; j_call: TRBJ2-1; v_call: TRBV29-1; cdr3_nt: TGCAGCGTTGAAGATCTTAGGGGATACAATGAGCAGTTCTTC; cdr3_aa: CSVEDLRGYNEQFF
cdr3_length: 14; d_call: -; clone_size: -; j_call: TRBJ1-1; v_call: TRBV7-8; cdr3_nt: TGTGCCAGCAACCTACTGGACGGGAACACTGAAGCTTTCTTT; cdr3_aa: CASNLLDGNTEAFF
cdr3_length: 15; d_call: TRBD1; clone_size: -; j_call: TRBJ2-2; v_call: TRBV28; cdr3_nt: TGTGCCAGCTTCGGACAGGGGGCGAGCACCGGGGAGCTGTTTTTT; cdr3_aa: CASFGQGASTGELFF
cdr3_length: 14; d_call: -; clone_size: -; j_call: TRBJ2-7; v_call: TRBV7-9; cdr3_nt: TGTGCCAGCAGCGCAGACGGGAGCCCCTACGAGCAGTACTTC; cdr3_aa: CASSADGSPYEQYF
cdr3_length: 16; d_call: -; clone_size: -; j_call: TRBJ2-7; v_call: TRBV11-3; cdr3_nt: TGTGCCAGCAGCTTAGGGGACGCGACAGGAGATTACGAGCAGTACTTC; cdr3_aa: CASSLGDATGDYEQYF
cdr3_length: 14; d_call: -; clone_size: -; j_call: TRBJ1-3; v_call: TRBV6-1; cdr3_nt: TGTGCCAGCAGGGGGACTTTCGCTGGAAACACCATATATTTT; cdr3_aa: CASRGTFAGNTIYF
cdr3_length: 15; d_call: TRBD1; clone_size: -; j_call: TRBJ2-1; v_call: TRBV15; cdr3_nt: TGTGCCACCAGCAGAGGAGACAGGGGTTTTTATGAGCAGTTCTTC; cdr3_aa: CATSRGDRGFYEQFF
cdr3_length: 14; d_call: -; clone_size: -; j_call: TRBJ1-1; v_call: TRBV27; cdr3_nt: TGTGCCAGCAGTTTCGTAGGGGCAAACACTGAAGCTTTCTTT; cdr3_aa: CASSFVGANTEAFF
cdr3_length: 14; d_call: -; clone_size: -; j_call: TRBJ1-5; v_call: TRBV7-8; cdr3_nt: TGTGCCAGCAGCTTAGCAGGGTACAATCAGCCCCAGCATTTT; cdr3_aa: CASSLAGYNQPQHF
cdr3_length: 14; d_call: -; clone_size: -; j_call: TRBJ2-7; v_call: TRBV5-1; cdr3_nt: TGCGCCAGCACCCCTCCCGTGGGGCCTAACGAGCAGTACTTC; cdr3_aa: CASTPPVGPNEQYF
cdr3_length: 14; d_call: -; clone_size: -; j_call: TRBJ2-7; v_call: TRBV27; cdr3_nt: TGTGCCAGCAGGCTAGGGACCGGGGGTTACGAGCAGTACTTC; cdr3_aa: CASRLGTGGYEQYF
cdr3_length: 16; d_call: TRBD1; clone_size: -; j_call: TRBJ2-5; v_call: TRBV9; cdr3_nt: TGTGCCAGCAGCGTAACAGGACAGGGCCTTCAAGAGACCCAGTACTTC; cdr3_aa: CASSVTGQGLQETQYF
cdr3_length: 13; d_call: TRBD1; clone_size: -; j_call: TRBJ1-2; v_call: TRBV6-5; cdr3_nt: TGTGTCAGCTGCACAGGGGGCTGCTATGGCTACACCTTC; cdr3_aa: CVSCTGGCYGYTF
cdr3_length: 13; d_call: TRBD2; clone_size: once; j_call: TRBJ2-7; v_call: TRBV28; cdr3_nt: TGTGCCAGTAAAACTAGCGGGATTGTCGAGCAGTACTTC; cdr3_aa: CASKTSGIVEQYF
cdr3_length: 15; d_call: TRBD1; clone_size: -; j_call: TRBJ2-1; v_call: TRBV27; cdr3_nt: TGTGCCAGCAGTCCCCCGGGACAGGGGGCAAGTGAGCAGTTCTTC; cdr3_aa: CASSPPGQGASEQFF
cdr3_length: 13; d_call: -; clone_size: -; j_call: TRBJ2-1; v_call: TRBV27; cdr3_nt: TGTGCCAGTGCCAGGAGCTCCTACAATGAGCAGTTCTTC; cdr3_aa: CASARSSYNEQFF
cdr3_length: 19; d_call: -; clone_size: -; j_call: TRBJ2-1; v_call: TRBV28; cdr3_nt: TGTGCCAGCAGTCCCCCGTGGGGGTCGCTTCGAGAAACCTACAATGAGCAGTTCTTC; cdr3_aa: CASSPPWGSLRETYNEQFF
cdr3_length: 16; d_call: TRBD1; clone_size: -; j_call: TRBJ2-7; v_call: TRBV5-1; cdr3_nt: TGCGCCAGCAGCTTGGATGCCCCGGGACAGACCTACGAGCAGTACTTC; cdr3_aa: CASSLDAPGQTYEQYF
cdr3_length: 15; d_call: TRBD1; clone_size: -; j_call: TRBJ2-7; v_call: TRBV28; cdr3_nt: TGTGCCAGCAGTGCTCGGGCGACAGGGGCCTACGAGCAGTACTTC; cdr3_aa: CASSARATGAYEQYF
cdr3_length: 15; d_call: -; clone_size: -; j_call: TRBJ2-7; v_call: TRBV27; cdr3_nt: TGTGCCAGCAGCGACACCCCCAGCGCCTCCTACGAGCAGTACTTC; cdr3_aa: CASSDTPSASYEQYF
cdr3_length: 15; d_call: -; clone_size: -; j_call: TRBJ2-7; v_call: TRBV28; cdr3_nt: TGTGCCAGCAGTTTAAATTTTGGCTCCCCCTACGAGCAGTACTTC; cdr3_aa: CASSLNFGSPYEQYF
cdr3_length: 13; d_call: -; clone_size: -; j_call: TRBJ1-1; v_call: TRBV27; cdr3_nt: TGTGCCAGCAGCGACTCGACGGGATTTGAAGCTTTCTTT; cdr3_aa: CASSDSTGFEAFF
cdr3_length: 14; d_call: -; clone_size: -; j_call: TRBJ2-7; v_call: TRBV27; cdr3_nt: TGTGCCAGCAGTCTGCGGGGCGATCATTACGAGCAGTACTTC; cdr3_aa: CASSLRGDHYEQYF
cdr3_length: 16; d_call: TRBD2; clone_size: -; j_call: TRBJ2-1; v_call: TRBV27; cdr3_nt: TGTGCCAGCAGTCCTAATACAGCGGGACCCTACAATGAGCAGTTCTTC; cdr3_aa: CASSPNTAGPYNEQFF
cdr3_length: 13; d_call: TRBD1; clone_size: -; j_call: TRBJ2-1; v_call: TRBV15; cdr3_nt: TGTGCCACGGAGACAGGGATCTGGAATGAGCAGTTCTTC; cdr3_aa: CATETGIWNEQFF
cdr3_length: 14; d_call: -; clone_size: -; j_call: TRBJ2-3; v_call: TRBV28; cdr3_nt: TGTGCCAGCAGTTTATTCCCCTTCACAGATACGCAGTATTTT; cdr3_aa: CASSLFPFTDTQYF
cdr3_length: 16; d_call: TRBD1; clone_size: -; j_call: TRBJ2-5; v_call: TRBV15; cdr3_nt: TGTGCCACCAGCAGAGCGACAGGGGCTTCTCTGGAGACCCAGTACTTC; cdr3_aa: CATSRATGASLETQYF
cdr3_length: 11; d_call: -; clone_size: -; j_call: TRBJ2-7; v_call: TRBV6-1; cdr3_nt: TGTGCCAGCAGTGAAGCCTGGGAGCAGTACTTC; cdr3_aa: CASSEAWEQYF
cdr3_length: 14; d_call: -; clone_size: -; j_call: TRBJ2-7; v_call: TRBV7-2; cdr3_nt: TGTGCCAGCAGCTTAGGGGGGACAAGCTACGAGCAGTACTTC; cdr3_aa: CASSLGGTSYEQYF
cdr3_length: 16; d_call: TRBD1; clone_size: -; j_call: TRBJ2-7; v_call: TRBV28; cdr3_nt: TGTGCCAGCAGATCCGACAGGGGCTATTTCTCCTACGAGCAGTACTTC; cdr3_aa: CASRSDRGYFSYEQYF
cdr3_length: 14; d_call: -; clone_size: -; j_call: TRBJ2-7; v_call: TRBV7-8; cdr3_nt: TGTGCCAGCAGCCTATTTGGAGGAGCCTACGAGCAGTACTTC; cdr3_aa: CASSLFGGAYEQYF
cdr3_length: 15; d_call: -; clone_size: -; j_call: TRBJ2-1; v_call: TRBV9; cdr3_nt: TGTGCCAGCAGCGTAGAGGGGATCTCCTACAATGAGCAGTTCTTC; cdr3_aa: CASSVEGISYNEQFF
cdr3_length: 16; d_call: TRBD2; clone_size: -; j_call: TRBJ2-2; v_call: TRBV10-1; cdr3_nt: TGCGCCAGCAGCGTACTAGCGGGAGGGCCTCACGGGGAGCTGTTTTTT; cdr3_aa: CASSVLAGGPHGELFF
cdr3_length: 17; d_call: TRBD2; clone_size: -; j_call: TRBJ2-5; v_call: TRBV5-1; cdr3_nt: TGCGCCATCAACGATACGGGACTAGCGGGGGTGGTAGAGACCCAGTACTTC; cdr3_aa: CAINDTGLAGVVETQYF
cdr3_length: 18; d_call: TRBD2; clone_size: -; j_call: TRBJ2-2; v_call: TRBV4-1; cdr3_nt: TGCGCCAGCAGCCAGGCACGGGGTAGCGGGAGTGACACCGGGGAGCTGTTTTTT; cdr3_aa: CASSQARGSGSDTGELFF
cdr3_length: 16; d_call: -; clone_size: -; j_call: TRBJ2-7; v_call: TRBV6-1; cdr3_nt: TGTGCCAGCAGTGTATTAGGTCAGGCGGTCTCGGGCGAGCAGTACTTC; cdr3_aa: CASSVLGQAVSGEQYF
cdr3_length: 13; d_call: -; clone_size: -; j_call: TRBJ2-7; v_call: TRBV7-9; cdr3_nt: TGTGCCAGCAGCTCACCTCCGGGGGACGAGCAGTACTTC; cdr3_aa: CASSSPPGDEQYF